One and the same sample provided the 2 T cell receptor beta chains below, sequenced in a study of CD8+ T cells in alopecia areata. Noted treatment: oral pan-JAK inhibitor, 5-10 mg twice daily. The sequencing template was cDNA reverse transcribed from extracted RNA. Assay: immunoSEQ multiplex PCR; the TCRdb copy retains only in-frame clones and omits some. The profile shows 250,000 to 300,000 clones, more than 45% of them singletons. The specimen was CD4+ T cells sorted from blood, collected at week 24, from a patient treated with tofacitinib. The receptors were sampled from a human donor with alopecia areata.

The rearrangement links TRBV9 to TRBJ2-3; 8 bases agree with TRBD1. Germline CDR1 reads SGDLS; CDR2 reads YYNGEE. The CDR3 is 16 amino acids. Trimming removed 0 bases from V and 5 bases from J; junction bases left unmatched: 8. CDR3 in amino acids: CASSVALGQEGDTQYF. CDR3 nucleotide sequence: TGTGCCAGCAGCGTAGCTTTGGGACAGGAGGGAGATACGCAGTATTTT. Combining the CDR3 with reference TRBV9 and TRBJ2-3 gives the whole variable domain DSGVTQTPKHLITATGQRVTLRCSPRSGDLSVYWYQQSLDQGLQFLIQYYNGEERAKGNILERFSAQQFPDLHSELNLSSLELGDSALYFCASSVALGQEGDTQYFGPGTRLTVL.

The chain recombines TRBV4-1 with TRBJ2-5; tentatively, D is TRBD1 (5 bases). Trimming removed 1 base at V and 5 bases at J, with 11 bases between. This CDR3 spans 14 amino acids. Germline values: CDR1 MGHRA, CDR2 YSYEKL. CDR3 nucleotides: TGCGCCAGCAGCCAAGTGGGGCCCAGGGAGACCCAGTACTTC. Encoded protein: CASSQVGPRETQYF.